This T cell receptor (beta chain) is drawn from a study of cytomegalovirus exposure and HLA in healthy donors. Looking at the study overall: In an earlier analysis, approximately 120 million unique TCR beta sequences were found from some 200 million T cells.

The study, taken as a whole, reports: Sequencing likely produced, as an artifact, a cluster of highly shared sequence variants. In an earlier analysis, productive rearrangement rates for most beta V segments clustered near 87% or 30%.

Both 60 Vbeta primers and 13 Jbeta primers went into the PCR. Sequencing used immunoSEQ multiplex PCR; TCRdb keeps in-frame clones, though not all of them. The sample consists of over 100,000 clones, under 70% of them appearing once. Details on this clone: Its antigen is not known.

CDR1 and CDR2 (germline): SGHAT, FQNNGV. The CDR3 is 16 amino acids. With V trimmed by 5 bases and J by 4 bases, 11 bases remained unmatched. The clonotype was recovered from a man between 18 and 29 years old in good health and CMV-seronegative. Specimen: PBMCs. The chain recombines TRBV11-2 with TRBJ2-1, with TRBD1 identical over 7 bases. Here the CDR3 reads CASSVPGQITYNEQFF. The DNA for the CDR3 is TGTGCCAGCAGCGTCCCGGGACAGATTACTTACAATGAGCAGTTCTTC.